This TCR beta chain emerged from a study of blood T cell repertoires in COVID-19. Background on the study: The United States, Italy and Spain provided the acute and convalescent COVID-19 samples. PBMCs, B-cell-depleted T cells, or T cells provided the cDNA or gDNA that made up the material.

This CDR3 spans 17 amino acids. V lost 7 bases to trimming and J lost 4 bases; unmatched junction nucleotides: 8. Germline V lookup: CDR1 LNHDA, CDR2 SQIVND (reference sequence). Living in about two dozen US areas, the participants were between roughly 18 and 89 years of age. Measured with immunoSEQ multiplex PCR; TCRdb has only the in-frame clones, and not every one. The data contain 310,000 or so clones, 90% of them seen just once; the ten biggest clones take up 1.7%. Sequenced sample: PBMCs or T cells enriched from blood (not recorded which). This sequence was found in a woman between 18 and 29 years old with acute COVID-19. The chain combines TRBV19 with TRBJ1-6; 12 bases map to TRBD1. The CDR3 reads CASNPTGQGAYNSPLHF. DNA of the CDR3: TGTGCCAGTAACCCGACGGGACAGGGGGCGTATAATTCACCCCTCCACTTT.